The TCR beta chain under discussion was sequenced for a study of Graves' ophthalmopathy and Graves' hyperthyroidism. All donors with ophthalmopathy were recorded as having moderate-to-severe activity, CAS ≥3, NOSPECS ≥4 and a duration under 3 months. Thyroid ultrasound, orbital computed tomography, TRAb, serum thyroxine and clinical symptoms formed the basis of diagnosis. Transcripts of RNA were the source for amplifying TCR beta CDR3 regions. The workflow started with a first-round RT-PCR run with HTBI primers and then moved on to a second-round multiplex PCR. In TCRdb, the multiplex PCR reads were re-called with MiXCR into one record per CDR3 protein. The repertoire holds 650,000 to 900,000 distinct CDR3 sequences, with roughly 40% as singletons. CDR1 is LGHNA and CDR2 is YSLEER in the germline V gene. Trimming took 1 base from V and 7 from J; bases not matched to a gene: 6. This CDR3 contains 16 residues.

The chain joins TRBV4-3 to TRBJ1-6; TRBD1 aligns across 8 bases. This TCR derives from an adult man with Graves' ophthalmopathy. Sequencing was performed on peripheral blood. In nucleotides, the CDR3 is TGCGCCAGCAGCCAAGTTCGGACAGGGCCAAATTCACCCCTCCACTTT. It yields the protein CASSQVRTGPNSPLHF.